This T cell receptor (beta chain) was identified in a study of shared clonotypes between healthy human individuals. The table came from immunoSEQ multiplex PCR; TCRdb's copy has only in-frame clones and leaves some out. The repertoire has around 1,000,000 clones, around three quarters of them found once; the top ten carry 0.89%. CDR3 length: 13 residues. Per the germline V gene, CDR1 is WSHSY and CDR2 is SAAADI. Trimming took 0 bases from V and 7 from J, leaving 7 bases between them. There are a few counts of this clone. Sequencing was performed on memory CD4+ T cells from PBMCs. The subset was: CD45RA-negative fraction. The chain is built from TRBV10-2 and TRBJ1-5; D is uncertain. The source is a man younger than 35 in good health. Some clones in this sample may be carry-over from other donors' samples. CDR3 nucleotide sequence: TGCGCCAGCAGTGAGTCTTGGTTGCAGCCCCAGCATTTT. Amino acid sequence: CASSESWLQPQHF.